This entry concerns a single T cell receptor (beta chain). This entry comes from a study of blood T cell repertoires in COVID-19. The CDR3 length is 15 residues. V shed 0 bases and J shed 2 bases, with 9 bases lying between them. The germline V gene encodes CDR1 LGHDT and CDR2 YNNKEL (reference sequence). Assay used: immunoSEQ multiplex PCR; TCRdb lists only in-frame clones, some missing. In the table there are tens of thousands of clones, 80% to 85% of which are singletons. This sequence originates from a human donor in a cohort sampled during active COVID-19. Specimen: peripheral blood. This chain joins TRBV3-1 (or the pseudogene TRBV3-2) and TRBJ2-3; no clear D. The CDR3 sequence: CASSQDPLPTDTQYF. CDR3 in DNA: TGTGCCAGCAGCCAAGACCCCCTCCCCACAGATACGCAGTATTTT.